This T cell receptor beta chain was retrieved from a study of cytomegalovirus exposure and HLA in healthy donors. Overall study context: Among the 350 to 400 donors who were genotyped, roughly 76% fell in the genetic ancestry cluster that is associated with self-reported Caucasian donors. General study findings and limits: According to reports, the classifier identified cytomegalovirus status with high specificity and sensitivity.

Concerning this clone itself: Its antigen is not known.

This CDR3 spans 12 amino acids. The germline V and J ends were trimmed by 6 bases and 8 bases, with 11 bases remaining between them. Germline lookup yields CDR1 SNHLY and CDR2 FYNNEI. Primers for the PCR totalled 60 Vbeta and 13 Jbeta. TCRdb keeps only in-frame clones here, not all; method: immunoSEQ multiplex PCR. Seen here are roughly 120,000 clones, 69% observed once, and the top ten hold 5.4%. The sequenced sample was PBMCs. V gene TRBV2 combines with J gene TRBJ2-1; the D is unclear. The TCR sequence derives from a woman in her 70s in good health and CMV-seropositive. This chain's CDR3 is CASRTSFDEQFF. In DNA form, the CDR3 reads TGTGCCAGCAGAACAAGTTTTGATGAGCAGTTCTTC.